This T cell receptor beta chain stems from a study of cytomegalovirus exposure and HLA in healthy donors. This CDR3 has 15 amino acids. Germline-derived CDR1 and CDR2 are SGHDT and YYEEEE. V lost 7 bases, J lost 0 bases, and 14 bases lay in between. General study points: The authors enumerated over 150 TCR beta chains as linked to cytomegalovirus.

Repertoires were generated with immunoSEQ multiplex PCR, while TCRdb's copy carries only in-frame clones and drops some. The data contain roughly 300,000 clones, 87% of them singletons. This clone was counted a single time. The antigen remains unidentified. This TCR was recovered from a woman aged 30 to 39 in good health and CMV-seropositive. The V gene is TRBV5-6, the J gene TRBJ2-1, with D perhaps matching TRBD1 (6 bases). The material sequenced was PBMCs. The CDR3 DNA sequence: TGTGCCAGCGTGCAGGGGTCATCCTCCTACAATGAGCAGTTCTTC. This sequence encodes CASVQGSSSYNEQFF.